The rows below give T cell receptor beta chains drawn from one sample of a study of blood T cell repertoires in COVID-19. The data were produced by immunoSEQ multiplex PCR, yet TCRdb's version contains in-frame clones alone and is incomplete. The sample contains a few hundred thousand clones, about nine tenths of which appear only once. The specimen was peripheral blood. The receptor set was obtained from a woman aged 60-75 years with acute or convalescent COVID-19. The CDR3 runs from the conserved cysteine through the conserved F or W. A D gene is named only where the DNA matches it firmly. Clone size is not always given. Where it is, it says once, few, many or a class for expanded clones.

clone_size: once
j_call: TRBJ2-2
d_call: TRBD2
v_call: TRBV18
cdr3_aa: CASCLGSGANTGELFF
cdr3_nt: TGTGCCAGCTGTCTTGGTAGCGGGGCGAACACCGGGGAGCTGTTTTTT

clone_size: .
j_call: TRBJ1-6
d_call: TRBD1
v_call: TRBV28
cdr3_aa: CASITGPGTDYSPLHF
cdr3_nt: TGTGCCAGCATTACTGGGCCCGGGACAGACTATTCACCCCTCCACTTT

clone_size: few
j_call: TRBJ1-4
d_call: TRBD1
v_call: TRBV2
cdr3_aa: CASKDRTATNEKLFF
cdr3_nt: TGTGCCAGCAAGGACAGGACGGCAACTAATGAAAAACTGTTTTTT

clone_size: .
j_call: TRBJ2-5
d_call: .
v_call: TRBV6-6
cdr3_aa: CASSYSERGETQYF
cdr3_nt: TGTGCCAGCAGTTACTCGGAAAGGGGAGAGACCCAGTACTTC

clone_size: .
j_call: TRBJ2-3
d_call: TRBD2
v_call: TRBV7-2
cdr3_aa: CASSLTSGSGDTQYF
cdr3_nt: TGTGCCAGCAGCTTAACTAGCGGGAGTGGGGATACGCAGTATTTT

clone_size: .
j_call: TRBJ2-2
d_call: .
v_call: TRBV19
cdr3_aa: CASSIDRANTGELFF
cdr3_nt: TGTGCCAGTAGTATCGACAGAGCGAACACCGGGGAGCTGTTTTTT

clone_size: .
j_call: TRBJ1-2
d_call: .
v_call: TRBV19
cdr3_aa: CASSPTPDYGYTF
cdr3_nt: TGTGCCAGTAGCCCTACGCCGGACTATGGCTACACCTTC

clone_size: .
j_call: TRBJ2-7
d_call: .
v_call: TRBV15
cdr3_aa: CATSRDWRQSYSYEQYF
cdr3_nt: TGTGCCACCAGCAGAGATTGGAGACAGTCCTACTCCTACGAGCAGTACTTC

clone_size: .
j_call: TRBJ1-5
d_call: TRBD1
v_call: TRBV29-1
cdr3_aa: CSVQSGTGGNQPQHF
cdr3_nt: TGCAGCGTTCAAAGCGGGACAGGCGGCAATCAGCCCCAGCATTTT

clone_size: .
j_call: TRBJ2-2
d_call: .
v_call: TRBV5-1
cdr3_aa: CASSLVASGELFF
cdr3_nt: TGCGCCAGCAGCTTGGTAGCTTCCGGGGAGCTGTTTTTT

clone_size: few
j_call: TRBJ1-3
d_call: .
v_call: TRBV9
cdr3_aa: CASSATTGKAGNTIYF
cdr3_nt: TGTGCCAGCAGCGCCACGACGGGAAAGGCTGGAAACACCATATATTTT

clone_size: .
j_call: TRBJ2-7
d_call: .
v_call: TRBV30
cdr3_aa: CAWSPASVHEQYF
cdr3_nt: TGTGCCTGGTCCCCCGCTTCAGTCCACGAGCAGTACTTC

clone_size: .
j_call: TRBJ1-2
d_call: .
v_call: TRBV5-4
cdr3_aa: CASSPATGNYGYTF
cdr3_nt: TGTGCCAGCAGTCCTGCGACTGGCAACTATGGCTACACCTTC

clone_size: once
j_call: TRBJ2-3
d_call: .
v_call: TRBV28
cdr3_aa: CASSLSALSRATDTQYF
cdr3_nt: TGTGCCAGCAGTCTATCGGCCCTATCCAGGGCCACAGATACGCAGTATTTT

clone_size: .
j_call: TRBJ2-1
d_call: TRBD2
v_call: TRBV7-9
cdr3_aa: CASSLGIRQLAGGDNEQFF
cdr3_nt: TGTGCCAGCAGCTTAGGTATAAGACAGCTAGCGGGAGGGGACAATGAGCAGTTCTTC

clone_size: .
j_call: TRBJ2-1
d_call: .
v_call: TRBV7-3
cdr3_aa: CASSLTRQAHYNEQFF
cdr3_nt: TGTGCCAGCAGCTTAACTAGACAGGCTCATTACAATGAGCAGTTCTTC

clone_size: .
j_call: TRBJ2-7
d_call: TRBD2
v_call: TRBV3-1/TRBV3-2
cdr3_aa: CASSQGTSGSYEQYF
cdr3_nt: TGTGCCAGCAGCCAGGGGACTAGCGGGAGCTACGAGCAGTACTTC

clone_size: .
j_call: TRBJ1-3
d_call: .
v_call: TRBV5-6
cdr3_aa: CASSLDQGSSAGNTIYF
cdr3_nt: TGTGCCAGCAGCTTGGATCAGGGGAGTAGTGCTGGAAACACCATATATTTT

clone_size: .
j_call: TRBJ1-1
d_call: TRBD1
v_call: TRBV28
cdr3_aa: CASNDRDTEAFF
cdr3_nt: TGTGCCAGCAACGACAGGGACACTGAAGCTTTCTTT

clone_size: .
j_call: TRBJ2-1
d_call: TRBD2
v_call: TRBV7-3
cdr3_aa: CASSLGTSGGNEQFF
cdr3_nt: TGTGCCAGCAGCTTAGGTACTAGCGGGGGGAATGAGCAGTTCTTC

clone_size: .
j_call: TRBJ2-7
d_call: .
v_call: TRBV28
cdr3_aa: CASRGQGSYEQYF
cdr3_nt: TGTGCCAGCAGAGGGCAGGGATCCTACGAGCAGTACTTC

clone_size: .
j_call: TRBJ1-2
d_call: .
v_call: TRBV12-3/TRBV12-4
cdr3_aa: CASSQGFGYTF
cdr3_nt: TGTGCCAGCAGCCAGGGGTTTGGCTACACCTTC

clone_size: .
j_call: TRBJ1-4
d_call: .
v_call: TRBV2
cdr3_aa: CASSQTNEKLFF
cdr3_nt: TGTGCCAGCAGCCAAACTAATGAAAAACTGTTTTTT

clone_size: .
j_call: TRBJ1-4
d_call: .
v_call: TRBV3-1/TRBV3-2
cdr3_aa: CASSQDSRANEKLFF
cdr3_nt: TGTGCCAGCAGCCAAGACAGCAGGGCTAATGAAAAACTGTTTTTT

clone_size: .
j_call: TRBJ1-4
d_call: TRBD1
v_call: TRBV7-9
cdr3_aa: CASSPGQGWATNEKLFF
cdr3_nt: TGTGCCAGCAGCCCGGGACAGGGATGGGCAACTAATGAAAAACTGTTTTTT

clone_size: .
j_call: TRBJ2-7
d_call: TRBD2
v_call: TRBV4-3
cdr3_aa: CASSKGKLAASYEQYF
cdr3_nt: TGCGCCAGCAGCAAAGGGAAACTAGCGGCCTCCTACGAGCAGTACTTC

clone_size: .
j_call: TRBJ2-1
d_call: TRBD2
v_call: TRBV19
cdr3_aa: CASRRLAGARGNEQFF
cdr3_nt: TGTGCCAGTAGGCGACTAGCGGGAGCTCGTGGCAATGAGCAGTTCTTC

clone_size: .
j_call: TRBJ1-2
d_call: .
v_call: TRBV6-2/TRBV6-3
cdr3_aa: CASSLQGFYGYTF
cdr3_nt: TGTGCCAGCAGCCTCCAGGGATTCTATGGCTACACCTTC

clone_size: once
j_call: TRBJ2-1
d_call: TRBD2
v_call: TRBV10-1
cdr3_aa: CASSEVFNGRSYNEQFF
cdr3_nt: TGCGCCAGCAGTGAGGTTTTTAACGGGAGGTCCTACAATGAGCAGTTCTTC

clone_size: .
j_call: TRBJ1-2
d_call: TRBD1
v_call: TRBV6-5
cdr3_aa: CASTLIQGSYGYTF
cdr3_nt: TGTGCCAGCACCTTAATACAGGGGTCTTATGGCTACACCTTC

clone_size: .
j_call: TRBJ1-4
d_call: .
v_call: TRBV28
cdr3_aa: CASSLWPDSATNEKLFF
cdr3_nt: TGTGCCAGCAGTTTATGGCCCGACAGTGCAACTAATGAAAAACTGTTTTTT

clone_size: .
j_call: TRBJ1-6
d_call: .
v_call: TRBV4-1
cdr3_aa: CASSQDPTGFSPLHF
cdr3_nt: TGCGCCAGCAGCCAAGACCCCACAGGGTTCTCACCCCTCCACTTT

clone_size: .
j_call: TRBJ1-3
d_call: .
v_call: TRBV9
cdr3_aa: CASSLYSVGGSGNTIYF
cdr3_nt: TGTGCCAGCAGCTTGTACTCGGTTGGGGGGTCTGGAAACACCATATATTTT

clone_size: .
j_call: TRBJ2-3
d_call: TRBD1
v_call: TRBV5-1
cdr3_aa: CASSFWTGGLGDTQYF
cdr3_nt: TGCGCCAGCAGCTTCTGGACAGGGGGTCTCGGAGATACGCAGTATTTT

clone_size: .
j_call: TRBJ2-5
d_call: .
v_call: TRBV15
cdr3_aa: CATSRPLGTQYF
cdr3_nt: TGTGCCACCAGCAGACCCCTCGGGACCCAGTACTTC

clone_size: few
j_call: TRBJ1-1
d_call: TRBD1
v_call: TRBV4-1
cdr3_aa: CASSQVTGVNTEAFF
cdr3_nt: TGCGCCAGCAGCCAAGTAACAGGGGTTAACACTGAAGCTTTCTTT

clone_size: .
j_call: TRBJ1-5
d_call: .
v_call: TRBV19
cdr3_aa: CATDPGWGGPQHF
cdr3_nt: TGTGCCACCGATCCAGGATGGGGAGGGCCCCAGCATTTT

clone_size: .
j_call: TRBJ1-6
d_call: .
v_call: TRBV7-6
cdr3_aa: CASSLGEEGWNSPLHF
cdr3_nt: TGTGCCAGCAGCTTAGGGGAGGAGGGATGGAATTCACCCCTCCACTTT

clone_size: .
j_call: TRBJ1-2
d_call: TRBD1
v_call: TRBV27
cdr3_aa: CASSLSRTGAGGYTF
cdr3_nt: TGTGCCAGCAGTTTATCGCGGACAGGGGCTGGCGGCTACACCTTC

clone_size: .
j_call: TRBJ1-2
d_call: .
v_call: TRBV24-1
cdr3_aa: CATEGRTNQDYYGYTF
cdr3_nt: TGTGCCACCGAGGGGAGGACCAATCAAGATTACTATGGCTACACCTTC

clone_size: .
j_call: TRBJ2-1
d_call: .
v_call: TRBV7-2
cdr3_aa: CASSRDSSSYNEQFF
cdr3_nt: TGTGCCAGCAGCAGAGACAGTAGCTCCTACAATGAGCAGTTCTTC

clone_size: .
j_call: TRBJ1-4
d_call: .
v_call: TRBV6-5
cdr3_aa: CASRAEGKLFF
cdr3_nt: TGTGCCAGCAGGGCGGAGGGAAAACTGTTTTTT

clone_size: .
j_call: TRBJ1-2
d_call: .
v_call: TRBV2
cdr3_aa: CASSVWSAVGYTF
cdr3_nt: TGTGCCAGCAGTGTGTGGTCAGCGGTCGGCTACACCTTC

clone_size: .
j_call: TRBJ2-6
d_call: .
v_call: TRBV29-1
cdr3_aa: CSVEGPGANVLTF
cdr3_nt: TGCAGCGTTGAAGGGCCCGGGGCCAACGTCCTGACTTTC

clone_size: .
j_call: TRBJ1-5
d_call: .
v_call: TRBV28
cdr3_aa: CASSLDFWRQRRNQPQHF
cdr3_nt: TGTGCCAGCAGTTTAGATTTTTGGAGACAGAGAAGGAATCAGCCCCAGCATTTT

clone_size: .
j_call: TRBJ2-5
d_call: TRBD1
v_call: TRBV28
cdr3_aa: CASSSLTSGQWGETQYF
cdr3_nt: TGTGCCAGCAGTTCTCTAACCTCGGGACAGTGGGGAGAGACCCAGTACTTC

clone_size: few
j_call: TRBJ2-3
d_call: TRBD1
v_call: TRBV19
cdr3_aa: CASSRTGAGTDTQYF
cdr3_nt: TGTGCCAGTAGTAGGACAGGGGCTGGCACAGATACGCAGTATTTT

clone_size: .
j_call: TRBJ2-1
d_call: TRBD1
v_call: TRBV4-3
cdr3_aa: CASSQLQGAYNEQFF
cdr3_nt: TGCGCCAGCAGCCAGCTACAGGGGGCGTACAATGAGCAGTTCTTC

clone_size: .
j_call: TRBJ1-3
d_call: .
v_call: TRBV5-4
cdr3_aa: CASSLASGVAGNTIYF
cdr3_nt: TGTGCCAGCAGCTTGGCCTCGGGGGTTGCTGGAAACACCATATATTTT

clone_size: .
j_call: TRBJ2-7
d_call: TRBD1
v_call: TRBV3-1/TRBV3-2
cdr3_aa: CASSPPRTGRGDEQYF
cdr3_nt: TGTGCCAGCAGCCCCCCTCGGACAGGACGGGGTGACGAGCAGTACTTC

clone_size: .
j_call: TRBJ2-7
d_call: TRBD1
v_call: TRBV30
cdr3_aa: CAWSVGTGDSYEQYF
cdr3_nt: TGTGCCTGGAGTGTAGGGACAGGCGACTCCTACGAGCAGTACTTC

clone_size: once
j_call: TRBJ2-1
d_call: .
v_call: TRBV5-4
cdr3_aa: CASSLAVHEQFF
cdr3_nt: TGTGCCAGCAGCTTGGCCGTCCATGAGCAGTTCTTC

clone_size: .
j_call: TRBJ2-2
d_call: .
v_call: TRBV9
cdr3_aa: CASSVETGEGGELFF
cdr3_nt: TGTGCCAGCAGCGTAGAGACAGGGGAGGGCGGGGAGCTGTTTTTT

clone_size: .
j_call: TRBJ2-7
d_call: .
v_call: TRBV5-6
cdr3_aa: CASSSGINQDEQYF
cdr3_nt: TGTGCCAGCAGCTCCGGGATAAACCAAGACGAGCAGTACTTC

clone_size: .
j_call: TRBJ1-1
d_call: .
v_call: TRBV29-1
cdr3_aa: CSVVGGEAFF
cdr3_nt: TGCAGCGTTGTGGGGGGTGAAGCTTTCTTT

clone_size: .
j_call: TRBJ2-1
d_call: .
v_call: TRBV5-4
cdr3_aa: CASSWGLSSYNEQFF
cdr3_nt: TGTGCCAGCAGCTGGGGACTCAGCTCCTACAATGAGCAGTTCTTC

clone_size: .
j_call: TRBJ2-1
d_call: TRBD2
v_call: TRBV2
cdr3_aa: CASSERGSSQFF
cdr3_nt: TGTGCCAGCAGTGAACGCGGGAGCTCGCAGTTCTTC

clone_size: .
j_call: TRBJ1-2
d_call: TRBD1
v_call: TRBV28
cdr3_aa: CASSLRTGSSGYTF
cdr3_nt: TGTGCCAGCAGTTTAAGGACAGGGTCTTCGGGCTACACCTTC